The 29 T cell receptor beta chains reported below all come from one sample, sequenced in a study of T cell responses to AZD1222 COVID-19 vaccine. Libraries were prepared by immunoSEQ multiplex PCR; TCRdb keeps only in-frame clonotypes and omits some of them. The sample has some 100,000 clones, around nine tenths seen once. Material: peripheral blood, obtained on day 0 of AZD1222 vaccination. The receptors were sampled from an adult in good health.

This clone was recorded once. The rearrangement uses TRBV5-1 and TRBJ1-2; possibly TRBD1 for D (6 bases). The CDR3 has 13 residues. Looked up from germline, CDR1 is SGHRS and CDR2 is YFSETQ. V lost 1 base and J lost 5, with 9 bases in between. The CDR3 sequence is CASSLRGAYGYTF. CDR3 nucleotides: TGCGCCAGCAGCTTGAGGGGGGCATATGGCTACACCTTC.

V and J are TRBV24-1 and TRBJ2-1; D is possibly TRBD2 (6 bases). This CDR3 has 16 amino acids. The germline V gene encodes CDR1 KGHDR and CDR2 SFDVKD. Trimming cost V 4 bases and J 4 bases, with 16 bases left between them. DNA for the CDR3: TGTGCCACCAGTGACCAGGAGGCGGGGAAATACAATGAGCAGTTCTTC. It yields the protein CATSDQEAGKYNEQFF.

The V call is TRBV18, the J call TRBJ2-2, with D possibly matching TRBD1 (6 bases). Germline CDR1 and CDR2: KGHSH and LQKENI. This CDR3 is built from 16 residues. V gave up 4 bases and J gave up 2 bases, with 14 bases separating them. CDR3 nucleotide sequence: TGTGCCAGCTCACAATCGACAGGAGCAAACACCGGGGAGCTGTTTTTT. This gives the protein CASSQSTGANTGELFF.

This clone was picked up one time. V and J are TRBV29-1 and TRBJ2-5, with D unclear. The germline V gene has CDR1 SQVTM and CDR2 ANQGSEA. V lost 2 bases, J lost 7 bases, and 8 bases lay in between. This CDR3 contains 11 residues. In nucleotides, the CDR3 is TGCAGCGTTGAAAGGGTAGGGACCCAGTACTTC. Translation gives CSVERVGTQYF. The full variable domain, with the rest looked up from reference TRBV29-1 and TRBJ2-5, is SAVISQKPSRDICQRGTSLTIQCQVDSQVTMMFWYRQQPGQSLTLIATANQGSEATYESGFVIDKFPISRPNLTFSTLTVSNMSPEDSSIYLCSVERVGTQYFGPGTRLLVL.

Of note for this clone: Other DNA variants within this sample encode the same CDR3. This chain's CDR3 is CASSRTVNTGELFF. Written as DNA, the CDR3 is TGTGCCAGCAGCCGGACGGTCAACACCGGGGAGCTGTTTTTT. The chain links TRBV6-5 to TRBJ2-2; D not resolved. The V gene's germline CDR1 is MNHEY and CDR2 SVGAGI. The germline V and J ends were trimmed by 6 bases and 2 bases, with 10 bases remaining between them. This CDR3 is 14 amino acids long.

The rearrangement uses TRBV4-1 and TRBJ1-1; D is uncertain. The CDR3 has 15 amino acids. Trimming pared 3 bases from V and 4 bases from J, leaving 15 bases between. Germline V CDR1 and CDR2: MGHRA, YSYEKL. The CDR3 loop is CASSQNRDFGTEAFF. CDR3 DNA: TGCGCCAGCAGCCAGAACAGAGACTTTGGCACTGAAGCTTTCTTT.

The chain carries TRBV19 and TRBJ1-6; perhaps TRBD1 as D (6 bases). The CDR3 has 16 residues. V was trimmed by 4 bases and J by 7 bases, leaving 17 bases between them. Per germline, CDR1 LNHDA and CDR2 SQIVND (reference sequence). CDR3: CASSTQAGTLNSPLHF. The CDR3 DNA reads as TGTGCCAGTAGTACTCAAGCCGGGACATTAAATTCACCCCTCCACTTT.

The rearrangement uses TRBV6-2 or TRBV6-3 and TRBJ1-1; D is perhaps TRBD1 (6 bases). This CDR3 spans 15 amino acids. The V end was cut by 2 bases, the J end by 2 bases, with 12 bases between. Germline loops: CDR1 MNHEY, CDR2 SVGEGT. The CDR3 sequence is CASSYSRDTNTEAFF. The CDR3 DNA reads as TGTGCCAGCAGTTACAGCCGGGACACCAACACTGAAGCTTTCTTT.

J is TRBJ2-7 and V is TRBV2, with D hard to call. The germline gives CDR1 SNHLY, CDR2 FYNNEI. CDR3 length: 14 residues. V was cut by 2 bases and J by 4 bases, with 12 bases left in between. CDR3: CASSELRVRYEQYF. CDR3 DNA: TGTGCCAGCAGTGAACTCCGGGTTCGATACGAGCAGTACTTC.

The chain uses TRBV7-3 and TRBJ2-3; D ambiguous. The CDR3 extends over 13 amino acids. Germline V lookup: CDR1 SGHTA, CDR2 FQGTGA. Trimming removed 4 bases from V and 4 bases from J, with 9 bases in between. In nucleotides, the CDR3 is TGTGCCAGCAGCTCTAGTCGGGCAGATACGCAGTATTTT. It is translated as CASSSSRADTQYF. Full variable domain (outside the CDR3, taken from reference TRBV7-3 and TRBJ2-3): GAGVSQTPSNKVTEKGKYVELRCDPISGHTALYWYRQSLGQGPEFLIYFQGTGAADDSGLPNDRFFAVRPEGSVSTLKIQRTERGDSAVYLCASSSSRADTQYFGPGTRLTVL.

This chain uses TRBV18 with TRBJ2-1, with D perhaps assigned TRBD1 or TRBD2 (5 bases each). The germline V gene has CDR1 KGHSH and CDR2 LQKENI. The CDR3 totals 18 residues. V dropped 5 bases and J dropped 0 bases, with 20 bases sitting between them. Here the CDR3 reads CASSSLRDLLYSYNEQFF. The CDR3 bases are TGTGCCAGCTCATCCCTAAGGGACCTTTTATACTCCTACAATGAGCAGTTCTTC.

The chain carries TRBV6-6 and TRBJ2-2; 13 positions match TRBD2. Germline V lookup: CDR1 MNHNY, CDR2 SVGAGI (reference sequence). Unmatched junction bases numbered 2, after V lost 5 bases and J lost 2 bases. The CDR3 length is 16 residues. The CDR3 spells CASSRLAGGNTGELFF. CDR3 coding DNA: TGTGCCAGCAGTCGACTAGCGGGGGGCAACACCGGGGAGCTGTTTTTT.

J is TRBJ2-3 and V is TRBV5-1, with TRBD1 matching over 11 bases. After removal of 2 bases from V and 3 bases from J, the junction contained 5 bases not matched to a gene. Looked up from germline, CDR1 is SGHRS and CDR2 is YFSETQ. The CDR3 totals 16 residues. The CDR3: CASSLSGTGGTDTQYF. CDR3 DNA sequence: TGCGCCAGCAGCTTATCCGGGACAGGGGGAACAGATACGCAGTATTTT.

J is TRBJ2-4 and V is TRBV7-2, with D unresolved. Germline-derived CDR1 and CDR2 are SGHTA and FQGNSA. The CDR3 is 15 residues long. Trimming took 2 bases from V and 0 from J, leaving 8 bases between them. CDR3 protein: CASSLQTVAKNIQYF. The CDR3 coding sequence is TGTGCCAGCAGCTTACAAACGGTAGCCAAAAACATTCAGTACTTC. The variable domain in full, completed from reference TRBV7-2 and TRBJ2-4, reads GAGVSQSPSNKVTEKGKDVELRCDPISGHTALYWYRQSLGQGLEFLIYFQGNSAPDKSGLPSDRFSAERTGGSVSTLTIQRTQQEDSAVYLCASSLQTVAKNIQYFGAGTRLSVL.

The chain is built from TRBV5-1 and TRBJ1-1, with a weak D call TRBD1 (6 bases). The germline V and J ends were trimmed by 3 bases and 8 bases, with 14 bases remaining between them. Germline values: CDR1 SGHRS, CDR2 YFSETQ. The CDR3 covers 13 residues. CDR3 protein: CASSSRGSAEAFF. CDR3 nucleotide sequence: TGCGCCAGCAGCTCCAGGGGTAGTGCGGAAGCTTTCTTT.

This rearrangement joins TRBV6-5 to TRBJ1-1, with unresolved D. CDR1 and CDR2 from the germline V gene are MNHEY and SVGAGI. V lost 7 bases and J lost 4, with 19 bases in between. The CDR3 consists of 15 residues. The CDR3 DNA sequence: TGTGCCAGCACTTTGGGAGGTACTCTGACCACTGAAGCTTTCTTT. Translating it yields CASTLGGTLTTEAFF.

The chain recombines TRBV27 with TRBJ1-5, with a tentative D call TRBD1 (5 bases). The germline V and J ends were trimmed by 6 bases and 6 bases, with 15 bases remaining between them. The CDR3 covers 14 residues. CDR1 MNHEY and CDR2 SMNVEV come from the germline V gene (reference sequence). CDR3: CASSFNPQGQPQHF. The CDR3 coding sequence is TGTGCCAGCAGCTTTAACCCCCAGGGTCAGCCCCAGCATTTT.

The V gene is TRBV14, the J gene TRBJ1-2; D remains ambiguous. The V and J ends lost 0 bases and 6 bases respectively, with 14 bases between them. The CDR3 is 15 residues long. From germline, CDR1 is SGHDN and CDR2 FVKESK. The CDR3 coding sequence is TGTGCCAGCAGCCAAGATCTCGGGGTGTGGGATGGCTACACCTTC. Protein sequence: CASSQDLGVWDGYTF.

CDR3 nucleotide sequence: TGTGCCACCTCGGGGTGGGGGTACAATGAGCAGTTCTTC. Translated: CATSGWGYNEQFF. The V gene is TRBV24-1, the J gene TRBJ2-1; D may match TRBD1 or TRBD2 (5 bases each). Trimming removed 9 bases from V and 4 bases from J, with 12 bases in between. CDR1 and CDR2 (germline): KGHDR, SFDVKD. The CDR3 is 13 residues long.

This sequence joins TRBV27 and TRBJ2-7; 8 bases match TRBD1. Germline V gives CDR1 MNHEY, CDR2 SMNVEV (reference sequence). The length of the CDR3 is 12 residues. Trimming removed 9 bases from V and 4 bases from J; junction bases left unmatched: 5. The CDR3 DNA reads TGTGCCAGGACAGGGGCGGGTTACGAGCAGTACTTC. Amino acid sequence: CARTGAGYEQYF.

The chain recombines TRBV6-4 with TRBJ1-1; 7 bases map to TRBD1. Trimming at V came to 0 bases and at J to 8 bases, leaving 6 bases not matched to a gene. CDR3 length: 14 residues. Germline-derived CDR1 and CDR2 are MRHNA and SNTAGT. The CDR3 DNA sequence: TGTGCCAGCAGTGACTCATGGGACAGCGACGAAGCTTTCTTT. This sequence encodes CASSDSWDSDEAFF.

This clone was counted a single time. The chain employs TRBV14 and TRBJ1-2; the D gene is possibly TRBD1 (6 bases). V shed 0 bases and J shed 7 bases, with 15 bases lying between them. Germline V gene lookup returns CDR1 SGHDN and CDR2 FVKESK. The CDR3 runs to 15 residues. CDR3 sequence reads: CASSQDRTGLFGYTF. The CDR3 region has the DNA TGTGCCAGCAGCCAAGATCGTACAGGGTTGTTTGGCTACACCTTC.

V and J are TRBV5-4 and TRBJ2-3, with D possibly TRBD1 on 5 matching bases. CDR1 is SGHNT and CDR2 is YYREEE in the germline V gene (reference sequence). The V end was cut by 1 base, the J end by 3 bases, with 9 bases between. The CDR3 loop spans 14 amino acids. The CDR3 loop is CASSLQGITDTQYF. CDR3 DNA: TGTGCCAGCAGCTTGCAGGGAATTACAGATACGCAGTATTTT.

The chain joins TRBV7-8 to TRBJ1-2, with D perhaps TRBD1 (6 bases). Germline V CDR1 and CDR2: SGHVS, FQNEAQ. The CDR3 has 15 amino acids. V lost 0 bases and J 4 bases, leaving 12 bases between the germline ends. The CDR3 spells CASSLARGGGYGYTF. CDR3 DNA sequence: TGTGCCAGCAGCTTAGCGAGGGGGGGCGGCTATGGCTACACCTTC.

This rearrangement joins TRBV7-2 to TRBJ1-1; D is unclear. V was cut by 1 base and J by 3 bases, with 12 bases left in between. This CDR3 comprises 15 residues. The germline V gene has CDR1 SGHTA and CDR2 FQGNSA. The CDR3 protein is CASSLERWADTEAFF. In DNA, the CDR3 is TGTGCCAGCAGCTTAGAAAGGTGGGCCGACACTGAAGCTTTCTTT.

The chain joins TRBV5-8 to TRBJ1-3, with D uncertain. V gave up 0 bases and J gave up 0 bases, with 7 bases separating them. Germline V gene data show CDR1 as SGHTS and CDR2 as YDEGEE. The CDR3 contains 15 residues. The CDR3 region has the DNA TGTGCCAGCAGCTTGGGGTCTCACTCTGGAAACACCATATATTTT. Protein product: CASSLGSHSGNTIYF.

The chain employs TRBV7-2 and TRBJ1-1; weak D call: TRBD1 (6 bases). Trimming cost V 5 bases and J 4 bases, with 14 bases left between them. CDR3 length equals 14 residues. Germline-derived CDR1 and CDR2 are SGHTA and FQGNSA. CDR3: CASSAGGLSTEAFF. In DNA, the CDR3 is TGTGCCAGCAGCGCTGGGGGCTTGAGCACTGAAGCTTTCTTT.

This chain connects TRBV7-2 to TRBJ2-3; a possible D gene is TRBD2 (6 bases). The V gene's germline CDR1 is SGHTA and CDR2 FQGNSA. This CDR3 has 16 amino acids. V lost 5 bases to trimming and J lost 5 bases, with 20 bases between them. CDR3 sequence reads: CASSPRGAGPRDTQYF. DNA for the CDR3: TGTGCCAGCAGCCCCCGAGGCGCGGGGCCGAGAGATACGCAGTATTTT.

This clone ranks as medium-sized. The gene calls are TRBV5-1 and TRBJ2-2; the match to TRBD2 covers 7 bases. Germline CDR1 is SGHRS and CDR2 is YFSETQ. The CDR3 runs 13 residues. V trimming: 5 bases; J trimming: 9 bases; junction bases outside the gene matches: 7. The CDR3 region is CASRVLGTRELFF. In DNA, the CDR3 is TGCGCCAGCAGGGTTCTCGGGACTAGGGAGCTGTTTTTT.